Shown below are 18 T cell receptor beta chains from a single sample sequenced in a study of Graves' ophthalmopathy and Graves' hyperthyroidism. RNA transcripts provided the template for amplifying TCR beta CDR3 regions. The authors performed first-round RT-PCR with HTBI primers and then a second-round multiplex PCR. TCRdb analysed the multiplex PCR reads with MiXCR anew, one entry per CDR3 protein. The sample contains 740,000 or so distinct CDR3 sequences, roughly 41% of which appear only once. Specimen: peripheral blood. The origin of the receptors is an adult man with Graves' ophthalmopathy.

The chain has TRBV5-6 and TRBJ2-2, with D tentatively TRBD2 (5 bases). This CDR3 region has 16 residues. Looked up from germline, CDR1 is SGHDT and CDR2 is YYEEEE. Trimming took off 2 bases at V and 1 base at J, with 12 bases between the two ends. The CDR3 region has the DNA TGTGCCAGCAGCTTTGGGTTAGCGATGAACACCGGGGAGCTGTTTTTT. The encoded protein is CASSFGLAMNTGELFF. The whole variable domain, remainder taken from reference TRBV5-6 and TRBJ2-2, is DAGVTQSPTHLIKTRGQQVTLRCSPKSGHDTVSWYQQALGQGPQFIFQYYEEEERQRGNFPDRFSGHQFPNYSSELNVNALLLGDSALYLCASSFGLAMNTGELFFGEGSRLTVL.

In the case of this clonotype: Because it lacks the conserved phenylalanine or tryptophan at the end, this CDR3 is likely a read error. This rearrangement joins TRBV9 to TRBJ2-5; TRBD2 agrees at 8 bases. There are 15 residues in the CDR3. Germline CDR1 is SGDLS and CDR2 is YYNGEE. Trimming cost V 0 bases and J 1 base; bases outside gene matches: 2. Written as DNA, the CDR3 is TGTGCCAGCAGCGTAGGTCGGGGGGGCCAAGAGACCCAGTACTGC. This translates into CASSVGRGGQETQYC.

The rearrangement joins TRBV10-3 to TRBJ1-1; maybe TRBD1 (6 bases). This CDR3 is built from 13 residues. Trimming left V 8 bases short and J 1 base short, with 11 bases between. Germline lookup yields CDR1 ENHRY and CDR2 SYGVKD. CDR3 protein: CAIQGLANTEAFF. For the CDR3, the DNA is TGTGCCATCCAGGGGTTGGCGAACACTGAAGCTTTCTTT.

This clonotype was seen many times. This sequence joins TRBV7-9 and TRBJ1-6, with D perhaps matching TRBD1 (5 bases). This CDR3 is 13 amino acids long. Germline values: CDR1 SEHNR, CDR2 FQNEAQ (reference sequence). Trimming took off 5 bases at V and 8 bases at J, with 10 bases between the two ends. The CDR3 DNA follows: TGTGCCAGCAGCGGGACTGATCATTCACCCCTCCACTTT. Its translation: CASSGTDHSPLHF.

Notes on this clonotype: A much more abundant neighbour one base away suggests this may be a read error. The chain couples TRBV25-1 to TRBJ1-2, with TRBD1 as a possible D gene (5 bases). The CDR3 covers 14 residues. CDR1 and CDR2 (germline): MGHDK, SYGVNS. V lost 5 bases to trimming and J lost 3 bases, with 13 bases between them. CDR3 in amino acids: CASSSPDRYYGYTF. DNA of the CDR3: TGTGCCAGCAGTTCGCCCGACAGATACTATGGCTACACCTTC.

The chain joins TRBV5-1 to TRBJ2-5; D could derive from TRBD1 or TRBD2 (5 bases each). The germline V and J ends were trimmed by 8 bases and 0 bases, with 11 bases remaining between them. CDR1 and CDR2 from the germline V gene are SGHRS and YFSETQ. The CDR3 is 13 amino acids. The CDR3 sequence is CARDRGDQETQYF. In DNA form, the CDR3 reads TGCGCCAGGGACCGAGGGGACCAAGAGACCCAGTACTTC. Full variable domain (rest looked up from reference TRBV5-1 and TRBJ2-5): KAGVTQTPRYLIKTRGQQVTLSCSPISGHRSVSWYQQTPGQGLQFLFEYFSETQRNKGNFPGRFSGRQFSNSRSEMNVSTLELGDSALYLCARDRGDQETQYFGPGTRLLVL.

This chain links TRBV9 with TRBJ2-7, with D possibly matching TRBD2 (7 bases). V dropped 3 bases and J dropped 2 bases, with 18 bases sitting between them. CDR1 is SGDLS, CDR2 YYNGEE, per germline. This CDR3 spans 16 amino acids. CDR3 region: CASSAFGGRNPYEQYF. The CDR3 DNA is TGTGCCAGCAGCGCCTTCGGGGGGCGGAACCCCTACGAGCAGTACTTC.

The V call is TRBV19, the J call TRBJ2-5; D could derive from TRBD1 or TRBD2 (6 bases each). Near its end, the DNA agrees better with TRBJ2-7, so the J call may be wrong. This CDR3 has 13 residues. Germline values: CDR1 LNHDA, CDR2 SQIVND (reference sequence). DNA of the CDR3: TGTGCCAGTAGGGGTCTAGAGGGGGGCGAGCAGTACTTC. This translates into CASRGLEGGEQYF.

This clonotype was seen more than once but under ten times. The chain links TRBV12-3 or TRBV12-4 to TRBJ1-5; D might be TRBD1 (5 bases). This CDR3 has 13 amino acids. The germline V and J ends were trimmed by 5 bases and 4 bases, with 9 bases remaining between them. The CDR3 spells CASSGTVNQPQHF. The CDR3 region has the DNA TGTGCCAGCAGTGGGACCGTTAATCAGCCCCAGCATTTT.

This clonotype was observed many times. The J gene is TRBJ2-2, the V gene TRBV10-1; D unresolved. Deletions cut 4 bases from V and 4 bases from J, with 7 bases between. Germline CDR1 reads WNHNN; CDR2 reads SYGVQD (reference sequence). The CDR3 spans 13 residues. CDR3 in amino acids: CASSAQFTGELFF. The CDR3 coding sequence is TGCGCCAGCAGTGCGCAGTTCACCGGGGAGCTGTTTTTT.

The chain carries TRBV24-1 and TRBJ1-5, with D perhaps matching TRBD1 (5 bases). This CDR3 region has 13 residues. V was clipped by 4 bases and J by 9 bases, with 12 bases between them. CDR1 is KGHDR and CDR2 is SFDVKD in the germline V gene. CDR3 nucleotide sequence: TGTGCCACCAGTGACCCAGGGCGGGGGCCCCAGCATTTT. It encodes CATSDPGRGPQHF.

Worth noting for this clonotype: One end of the junction does not line up with germline, which may come from a read error. This chain links TRBV10-3 with TRBJ1-4; D might be TRBD1 (6 bases). Germline CDR1 ENHRY, CDR2 SYGVKD. This CDR3 has 14 residues. The CDR3 spells CAIGDGQLNEKLFF. DNA for the CDR3: TGTGCCATCGGTGACGGACAGCTTAATGAAAAACTGTTTTTT.

This clonotype was detected only a few times. The genes are TRBV7-9 and TRBJ2-7; no reliable D call. Germline loops: CDR1 SEHNR, CDR2 FQNEAQ (reference sequence). CDR3 length: 15 amino acids. The ends were cut back, 3 bases at V and 3 bases at J, with 15 bases in the middle. The CDR3 sequence is CASSLMGLVLYEQYF. The CDR3 DNA sequence: TGTGCCAGCAGCTTGATGGGCCTAGTTCTCTACGAGCAGTACTTC. Full variable domain (outside the CDR3, taken from reference TRBV7-9 and TRBJ2-7): DTGVSQNPRHKITKRGQNVTFRCDPISEHNRLYWYRQTLGQGPEFLTYFQNEAQLEKSRLLSDRFSAERPKGSFSTLEIQRTEQGDSAMYLCASSLMGLVLYEQYFGPGTRLTVT.

This clonotype was seen a few times. The genes are TRBV7-8 and TRBJ1-6; D ambiguous. Germline assignment: CDR1 SGHVS and CDR2 FQNEAQ. V lost 6 bases and J lost 1, with 10 bases in between. This CDR3 has 15 amino acids. The CDR3 protein is CASSLWVSYNSPLHF. The CDR3 nucleotides read TGTGCCAGCAGTTTATGGGTTTCCTATAATTCACCCCTCCACTTT. Filled out from reference TRBV7-8 and TRBJ1-6, the complete variable domain reads GAGVSQSPRYKVAKRGQDVALRCDPISGHVSLFWYQQALGQGPEFLTYFQNEAQLDKSGLPSDRFFAERPEGSVSTLKIQRTQQEDSAVYLCASSLWVSYNSPLHFGNGTRLTVT.

This sequence joins TRBV7-2 and TRBJ2-5; a possible D gene is TRBD1 (6 bases). There are 16 residues in the CDR3. V was cut by 2 bases and J by 4 bases, with 17 bases left in between. CDR1 is SGHTA, CDR2 FQGNSA, per germline. CDR3 residues: CASSLRGTGLGETQYF. CDR3 sequence (DNA): TGTGCCAGCAGCTTACGCGGAACAGGGTTGGGAGAGACCCAGTACTTC.

The gene calls are TRBV6-6 and TRBJ1-2; 8 bases align to TRBD1. J lost 4 bases, V lost 0 bases, and 4 bases had no gene match. Germline CDR1 MNHNY, CDR2 SVGAGI (reference sequence). The CDR3 has 15 residues. The CDR3 is CASSYSGQGSYGYTF. Written as DNA, the CDR3 is TGTGCCAGCAGTTACTCCGGACAGGGTAGCTATGGCTACACCTTC.

The chain is built from TRBV2 and TRBJ2-7, with 8 bases that match TRBD2. The germline V gene has CDR1 SNHLY and CDR2 FYNNEI. The CDR3 covers 17 residues. Unmatched junction bases numbered 18, after V lost 6 bases and J lost 5 bases. CDR3: CASSPAGGTRIGNEQYF. The CDR3 region has the DNA TGTGCCAGCAGCCCAGCCGGGGGGACTAGGATCGGCAACGAGCAGTACTTC. The variable domain in full, with the rest retrieved from reference TRBV2 and TRBJ2-7, is EPEVTQTPSHQVTQMGQEVILRCVPISNHLYFYWYRQILGQKVEFLVSFYNNEISEKSEIFDDQFSVERPDGSNFTLKIRSTKLEDSAMYFCASSPAGGTRIGNEQYFGPGTRLTVT.

This chain uses TRBV20-1 with TRBJ2-5; D not resolved. There are 14 residues in the CDR3. The V end was cut by 6 bases, the J end by 5 bases, with 19 bases between. Germline V gene sequence: CDR1 DFQATT, CDR2 SNEGSKA (reference sequence). CDR3 DNA: TGCAGTGCCACTCCATTTCCGGTCGGTGAGACCCAGTACTTC. Translation gives CSATPFPVGETQYF.